The entry below describes one T cell receptor beta chain. Its specificity is unknown. This sample is drawn from a study of T cells in tuberculosis. For the study at large: A South African cohort included IGRA-negative adolescents, latently infected IGRA-positive adolescents and adults with active tuberculosis.

Study-wide points: Cases with active tuberculosis were adults, while controls were adolescents. Shorter CDR3-alpha in active tuberculosis partly drove smaller distances.

Described time point: new active TB diagnosis, blood taken before or within 7 days of starting treatment. V lost 8 bases and J 1 base, leaving 9 bases between the germline ends. CDR3 length equals 13 residues. From germline, CDR1 is KGHSH and CDR2 LQKENI. Data came from immunoSEQ multiplex PCR; TCRdb stores just in-frame clones and leaves some out. The sample consists of about 33,000 clones, around 92% of them appearing once. The rearrangement joins TRBV18 to TRBJ1-5, with D tentatively TRBD1 (6 bases). This receptor was identified in an adult with tuberculosis. Some clones in this sample may be carry-over from other donors' samples. This specimen was PBMCs, taken at tuberculosis diagnosis. The CDR3: CASARGSNQPQHF. CDR3 DNA sequence: TGTGCCAGCGCTAGGGGGAGCAATCAGCCCCAGCATTTT.